The 18 T cell receptor beta chains in this list originate from one sample, sequenced in a study of shared clonotypes between healthy human individuals. Generated by immunoSEQ multiplex PCR, the TCRdb table keeps only in-frame clones and is missing some. The sample yields approximately 720,000 clones, about two thirds seen once. Sequencing was performed on memory CD4+ T cells sorted from blood. Subset of the sample: CD45RA-negative fraction. These receptors all come from a woman aged 30 to 39 in good health.

Here the CDR3 reads CASTVGTEVNEQFF. CDR3 sequence (DNA): TGTGCCAGTACCGTTGGGACAGAAGTCAATGAGCAGTTCTTC. This chain joins TRBV19 and TRBJ2-1, with TRBD1 matching over 7 bases. Germline assignment: CDR1 LNHDA and CDR2 SQIVND (reference sequence). This CDR3 has 14 amino acids. With 7 bases clipped from V and 6 bases from J, the junction kept 9 bases outside the gene matches.

The gene calls are TRBV6-4 and TRBJ2-3; D gene uncertain. V shed 3 bases and J shed 6 bases, with 13 bases lying between them. This CDR3 has 14 amino acids. Germline V gene sequence: CDR1 MRHNA, CDR2 SNTAGT. The CDR3 region has the DNA TGTGCCAGCAGTGAGAACGGTCCGACGGATACGCAGTATTTT. Translating gives CASSENGPTDTQYF.

The chain uses TRBV28 and TRBJ1-3, with D possibly matching TRBD1 (6 bases). The CDR3 has 16 amino acids. Germline assignment: CDR1 MDHEN and CDR2 SYDVKM. V shed 8 bases and J shed 0 bases, with 17 bases lying between them. CDR3 in amino acids: CASSDQGPTSGNTIYF. The DNA for the CDR3 is TGTGCCAGCTCCGACCAGGGGCCCACCTCTGGAAACACCATATATTTT.

The chain has TRBV19 and TRBJ2-7; 7 bases map to TRBD1. Germline V gives CDR1 LNHDA, CDR2 SQIVND (reference sequence). With V trimmed by 5 bases and J by 3 bases, 7 bases remained unmatched. The CDR3 consists of 14 residues. This chain's CDR3 is CASSRDRANYEQYF. CDR3 nucleotides: TGTGCCAGTAGTCGTGACAGGGCCAACTACGAGCAGTACTTC. Full variable domain (rest looked up from reference TRBV19 and TRBJ2-7): DGGITQSPKYLFRKEGQNVTLSCEQNLNHDAMYWYRQDPGQGLRLIYYSQIVNDFQKGDIAEGYSVSREKKESFPLTVTSAQKNPTAFYLCASSRDRANYEQYFGPGTRLTVT.

V usage is TRBV10-3 and J usage is TRBJ2-1, with D unresolved. Between the trimmed V and J ends, which lost 8 bases and 2 bases, there was a span of 7 bases. The germline gives CDR1 ENHRY, CDR2 SYGVKD. This CDR3 is 12 amino acids long. The CDR3, as DNA: TGTGCCATCGGGCTCACCTACAATGAGCAGTTCTTC. Translation: CAIGLTYNEQFF.

The chain links TRBV6-1 to TRBJ2-3; D possibly corresponds to TRBD2 (6 bases). This CDR3 has 14 amino acids. Germline V gene data show CDR1 as MNHNS and CDR2 as SASEGT. Trimming left V 6 bases short and J 4 bases short, with 14 bases between. The CDR3 loop is CASRRDRSADTQYF. As DNA, the CDR3 is TGTGCCAGCAGGCGGGATAGGAGCGCAGATACGCAGTATTTT.

V usage is TRBV4-1 and J usage is TRBJ2-5, with a possible D match to TRBD1 (5 bases). V lost 0 bases to trimming and J lost 5 bases, with 13 bases between them. The CDR3 has 15 residues. Germline-derived CDR1 and CDR2 are MGHRA and YSYEKL. In nucleotides, the CDR3 is TGCGCCAGCAGCCAAGATGGGGCAGGTCCCGAGACCCAGTACTTC. Residues: CASSQDGAGPETQYF.

V is TRBV19 and J is TRBJ1-3, with TRBD1 as a possible D gene (6 bases). The CDR3 length is 16 residues. Per germline, CDR1 LNHDA and CDR2 SQIVND (reference sequence). The V and J ends lost 5 bases and 2 bases respectively, with 16 bases between them. CDR3 DNA: TGTGCCAGTAGTCTGTCGTTTGGGGGGCCTGGAAACACCATATATTTT. Residues: CASSLSFGGPGNTIYF.

The chain combines TRBV19 with TRBJ2-5; D could derive from TRBD1 or TRBD2 (6 bases each). Germline V CDR1 and CDR2: LNHDA, SQIVND (reference sequence). The CDR3 loop spans 14 amino acids. V lost 2 bases and J lost 4, with 11 bases in between. The CDR3 DNA is TGTGCCAGTAGTATATCATGGGGGGCAGAGACCCAGTACTTC. It specifies CASSISWGAETQYF.

This chain connects TRBV29-1 to TRBJ2-3; D is possibly TRBD2 (6 bases). The CDR3 sequence is 13 residues long. Germline loops: CDR1 SQVTM, CDR2 ANQGSEA. Trimming removed 7 bases at V and 1 base at J, with 12 bases between. Here the CDR3 reads CSGEASGTDTQYF. CDR3 DNA sequence: TGCAGCGGGGAGGCTAGCGGCACAGATACGCAGTATTTT.

The sample holds a few counts of this clone. A much larger clone is a single base away; this may be a read error. The sample contains more than one DNA sequence encoding this CDR3. V and J are TRBV28 and TRBJ1-5; possible D gene TRBD1, 6 bases. V was shortened by 6 bases and J by 4 bases, with 7 bases between the two germline ends. The CDR3 is made up of 12 amino acids. From germline, CDR1 is MDHEN and CDR2 SYDVKM. This CDR3 is CASSRGNQPQHF. In nucleotides, the CDR3 is TGTGCCAGCAGCAGGGGTAATCAGCCCCAGCATTTT.

The chain employs TRBV18 and TRBJ2-7, with 7 bases fitting TRBD2. The CDR3 loop spans 14 amino acids. Losses at the gene ends were 3 bases for V and 7 bases for J; bases not matched to a gene: 9. The germline V gene encodes CDR1 KGHSH and CDR2 LQKENI. CDR3 sequence (DNA): TGTGCCAGCTCACCCGGGACTAATGGCGGAGAGCAGTACTTC. It codes for CASSPGTNGGEQYF.

V and J are TRBV28 and TRBJ1-5; D is ambiguous. Looked up from germline, CDR1 is MDHEN and CDR2 is SYDVKM. With 3 bases removed from V and 5 bases from J, the gap between germline ends came to 8 bases. The CDR3 is 13 residues long. DNA of the CDR3: TGTGCCAGCAGTTTCTTGAAGGATCAGCCCCAGCATTTT. It translates to CASSFLKDQPQHF.

A few counts support this clone. The chain has TRBV28 and TRBJ2-1; TRBD1 aligns across 8 bases. V shed 3 bases, J shed 0 bases, and the junction held 7 bases outside the gene matches. The CDR3 sequence is 17 residues long. Germline CDR1 and CDR2: MDHEN and SYDVKM. CDR3: CASSFGTGGISYNEQFF. The CDR3 nucleotides are TGTGCCAGCAGTTTCGGGACAGGAGGAATCTCCTACAATGAGCAGTTCTTC.

This chain connects TRBV27 to TRBJ2-7, with D possibly called TRBD1 or TRBD2 (5 bases each). Trimming took off 0 bases at V and 5 bases at J, with 11 bases between the two ends. Per germline, CDR1 MNHEY and CDR2 SMNVEV (reference sequence). The CDR3 runs 14 residues. The CDR3 reads CASSLSYRRDEQYF. DNA for the CDR3: TGTGCCAGCAGTTTATCTTACAGGCGGGACGAGCAGTACTTC.

This chain links TRBV6-5 with TRBJ2-3, with a possible D match to TRBD2 (6 bases). The CDR3 loop spans 15 amino acids. Germline loops: CDR1 MNHEY, CDR2 SVGAGI. Trimming removed 2 bases from V and 4 bases from J, with 13 bases in between. The CDR3 region is CASSYRGKSADTQYF. The CDR3 region has the DNA TGTGCCAGCAGTTACCGCGGGAAGAGCGCAGATACGCAGTATTTT.

In this sample, this clone turned up a few times. The chain couples TRBV2 to TRBJ2-2; D ambiguous. Germline CDR1 is SNHLY and CDR2 is FYNNEI. The ends were cut back, 3 bases at V and 0 bases at J, with 8 bases in the middle. The CDR3 loop spans 15 amino acids. CDR3 residues: CASSEVVTNTGELFF. The CDR3 nucleotides read TGTGCCAGCAGTGAGGTAGTAACGAACACCGGGGAGCTGTTTTTT.

Here the CDR3 DNA reads TGTGCCAGCAGCTTGGGGTTCGGTGGACTGAACACCGGGGAGCTGTTTTTT. Its translation is CASSLGFGGLNTGELFF. The chain has TRBV5-4 and TRBJ2-2; tentatively, D is TRBD2 (5 bases). This CDR3 has 17 residues. The germline gives CDR1 SGHNT, CDR2 YYREEE (reference sequence). V shed 0 bases and J shed 1 base, with 13 bases lying between them.